The 25 T cell receptor beta chains presented below share a single source sample, sequenced in a study of CD8 T cells in ankylosing spondylitis. TCRdb itself ran the 5' RACE reads through MiXCR, one entry per CDR3 protein. This repertoire shows 25,000 to 35,000 distinct CDR3 sequences, 30% found once; its top ten account for about 48%. Sequencing used synovial fluid, either unsorted or a sorted T cell fraction (not recorded which). The receptors here all came from a male donor with ankylosing spondylitis.

The chain carries TRBV27 and TRBJ2-7; D could derive from TRBD1 or TRBD2 (5 bases each). Deletions cut 2 bases from V and 4 bases from J, with 12 bases between. The germline gives CDR1 MNHEY, CDR2 SMNVEV (reference sequence). The length of the CDR3 is 14 residues. The CDR3 sequence is CASSLEGTEYEQYF. The CDR3 nucleotides are TGTGCCAGCAGTTTAGAAGGGACCGAGTACGAGCAGTACTTC.

V and J are TRBV2 and TRBJ2-1; D is unresolved. V lost 2 bases to trimming and J lost 7 bases, with 6 bases between them. The CDR3 is 12 amino acids. Germline V CDR1 and CDR2: SNHLY, FYNNEI. The CDR3 protein is CASSEYRNEQFF. The CDR3 DNA follows: TGTGCCAGCAGTGAATATCGGAATGAGCAGTTCTTC.

The rearrangement joins TRBV27 to TRBJ1-2, with a weak D call TRBD1 (5 bases). The V gene lost 2 bases and the J gene lost 6 bases, with 13 bases spanning the gap. Germline-derived CDR1 and CDR2 are MNHEY and SMNVEV (reference sequence). This CDR3 contains 14 residues. CDR3 residues: CASSLIAQGDGYTF. CDR3 nucleotides: TGTGCCAGCAGTTTAATAGCGCAGGGTGATGGCTACACCTTC.

This clonotype was observed at least ten times. The rearrangement joins TRBV20-1 to TRBJ2-1, with 7 nucleotides matching TRBD1. The CDR3 runs 14 residues. Germline values: CDR1 DFQATT, CDR2 SNEGSKA (reference sequence). J lost 8 bases, V lost 6 bases, and 13 bases had no gene match. The CDR3 sequence is CSALGGQDFHEQFF. In DNA form, the CDR3 reads TGCAGTGCGTTGGGTGGACAGGATTTTCATGAGCAGTTCTTC.

The chain couples TRBV4-2 to TRBJ1-1; D not certain. From germline, CDR1 is LGHNA and CDR2 YNFKEQ. V lost 0 bases and J lost 2, with 7 bases in between. The CDR3 has 14 residues. CDR3 bases: TGTGCCAGCAGCCAAGATTTCCCAAACACTGAAGCTTTCTTT. Amino acid sequence: CASSQDFPNTEAFF.

The chain couples TRBV14 to TRBJ2-1; D unclear. CDR1 and CDR2 (germline): SGHDN, FVKESK. Trimming removed 2 bases from V and 5 bases from J, with 4 bases in between. This CDR3 has 12 residues. This chain's CDR3 is CASSQYHNEQFF. The CDR3 DNA reads as TGTGCCAGCAGCCAATACCACAATGAGCAGTTCTTC.

The sample holds many counts of this clonotype. This chain connects TRBV24-1 to TRBJ2-3; 14 bases are a match to TRBD2. V was pared by 3 bases and J by 0 bases, with 4 bases of the junction left unmatched. This CDR3 is built from 18 residues. In germline, CDR1 is KGHDR, CDR2 SFDVKD. The CDR3 protein is CATSDTRTSGGSTDTQYF. The DNA of the CDR3 is TGTGCCACCAGTGATACACGGACTAGCGGGGGGAGCACAGATACGCAGTATTTT.

In this sample, this clonotype turned up many times. The rearrangement joins TRBV4-1 to TRBJ1-4, with TRBD1 matching 7 bases. Germline CDR1 MGHRA, CDR2 YSYEKL. The CDR3 sequence is 18 residues long. V trimming: 4 bases; J trimming: 8 bases; junction bases outside the gene matches: 19. CDR3 sequence: CASSLRYLPTGLGEKLFF. CDR3 sequence (DNA): TGCGCCAGCAGCCTCAGATACTTGCCGACAGGGTTGGGCGAAAAACTGTTTTTT.

The rearrangement links TRBV2 to TRBJ1-1; possible D gene TRBD1, 5 bases. CDR3 size: 17 residues. Germline loops: CDR1 SNHLY, CDR2 FYNNEI. Deletions cut 6 bases from V and 0 bases from J, with 20 bases between. CDR3 nucleotides: TGTGCCAGCAGCGGGACCGCTAAACACTCCATGAACACTGAAGCTTTCTTT. Translation: CASSGTAKHSMNTEAFF.

This clonotype was found a few times. The chain joins TRBV5-1 to TRBJ2-1, with 11 bases lining up with TRBD2. In germline, CDR1 is SGHRS, CDR2 YFSETQ. This CDR3 is 15 amino acids long. The ends lost 3 bases at V and 7 bases at J; junction bases unmatched: 6. CDR3 coding DNA: TGCGCCAGCAGCTCTACTAGCGGGAGTAGTAATGAGCAGTTCTTC. Amino acids: CASSSTSGSSNEQFF.

The chain has TRBV29-1 and TRBJ2-5; 8 bases align to TRBD1. This CDR3 has 14 amino acids. Germline assignment: CDR1 SQVTM and CDR2 ANQGSEA. Trimming removed 3 bases from V and 5 bases from J; junction bases left unmatched: 8. CDR3 nucleotides: TGCAGCGTTGATTACGGACAGGGAAGGGAGACCCAGTACTTC. Amino acid sequence: CSVDYGQGRETQYF.

This clonotype was picked up a small number of times. The chain couples TRBV2 to TRBJ2-7; D gene unclear. Germline V gene data show CDR1 as SNHLY and CDR2 as FYNNEI. V was cut by 6 bases and J by 2 bases, with 11 bases left in between. This CDR3 is built from 13 residues. The chain's CDR3 is CASRSQVPYEQYV. CDR3 DNA sequence: TGTGCCAGCAGATCCCAGGTTCCCTACGAGCAGTACGTC.

This clonotype was seen only a few times. The chain couples TRBV7-8 to TRBJ1-5; TRBD1 matches at 9 bases. CDR3 length: 14 residues. The J segment lost 7 bases and the V segment lost 5 bases, leaving 6 bases of the junction unmatched. The germline CDR1 and CDR2 sequences are SGHVS and FQNEAQ. Here the CDR3 reads CASSETGGWQPQHF. In DNA, the CDR3 is TGTGCCAGCAGCGAAACAGGGGGCTGGCAGCCCCAGCATTTT.

This clonotype has ten or more counts. The genes are TRBV24-1 and TRBJ2-3, with 10 bases lining up with TRBD2. This CDR3 contains 17 residues. The V gene's germline CDR1 is KGHDR and CDR2 SFDVKD. J lost 4 bases, V lost 5 bases, and 11 bases had no gene match. DNA for the CDR3: TGTGCCACCAGTGCTCCATGGTTAGCGGGAGGCCCAGATACGCAGTATTTT. It translates to CATSAPWLAGGPDTQYF.

This clonotype was counted a few times. The rearrangement joins TRBV10-3 to TRBJ2-3, with 11 nucleotides matching TRBD2. Per the germline V gene, CDR1 is ENHRY and CDR2 is SYGVKD. This CDR3 is built from 17 residues. The ends lost 2 bases at V and 3 bases at J; junction bases unmatched: 7. Written as DNA, the CDR3 is TGTGCCATCAGTGAGGAAGTAGCGGGAGGGCAGACAGATACGCAGTATTTT. It yields the protein CAISEEVAGGQTDTQYF.

This clonotype has more than one count but fewer than ten. This chain uses TRBV7-2 with TRBJ1-1; 7 bases are a match to TRBD1. The CDR3 runs to 12 residues. Germline values: CDR1 SGHTA, CDR2 FQGNSA. V shed 7 bases and J 6 bases; nucleotides not matched to a gene: 5. CDR3 DNA: TGTGCCAGCAACTCCGGGACAGCTGAAGCTTTCTTT. This codes for CASNSGTAEAFF.

This clonotype was detected a few times. This rearrangement joins TRBV27 to TRBJ2-5, with 11 bases fitting TRBD1. Trimming at V came to 5 bases and at J to 3 bases, leaving 5 bases not matched to a gene. The CDR3 is made up of 15 amino acids. CDR1 and CDR2 from the germline V gene are MNHEY and SMNVEV (reference sequence). The CDR3 region has the DNA TGTGCCAGCAGTCTCGGGACAGGGGGTAAAGAGACCCAGTACTTC. Amino acids: CASSLGTGGKETQYF.

This clonotype has only one observation. The rearrangement uses TRBV30 and TRBJ1-6; D not certain. CDR3 length equals 15 residues. V gave up 2 bases and J gave up 5 bases, with 13 bases separating them. The germline CDR1 and CDR2 sequences are GTSNPN and SVGIG (reference sequence). The CDR3 region has the DNA TGTGCCTGGAGTCTTCTTGGGAAGAATAATTCACCCCTCCACTTT. Translating gives CAWSLLGKNNSPLHF.

J is TRBJ2-5 and V is TRBV7-9, with TRBD2 matching 11 bases. The junction had 8 bases not matched to a gene; V was cut back by 5 bases and J by 3 bases. CDR1 is SEHNR, CDR2 FQNEAQ, per germline (reference sequence). This CDR3 has 16 amino acids. CDR3 amino acids: CASSPLAGGGEETQYF. The DNA for the CDR3 is TGTGCCAGCAGCCCCCTAGCGGGAGGAGGGGAAGAGACCCAGTACTTC.

The genes are TRBV27 and TRBJ2-1; D call uncertain. CDR1 is MNHEY, CDR2 SMNVEV, per germline (reference sequence). The CDR3 runs 13 residues. Trimming removed 5 bases from V and 4 bases from J, with 9 bases in between. The CDR3 DNA is TGTGCCAGCAGTCTCGCAGTGTACAATGAGCAGTTCTTC. Residues: CASSLAVYNEQFF.

This clonotype was counted at least ten times. The chain recombines TRBV20-1 with TRBJ1-3; D may be TRBD1 (6 bases). Trimming took 5 bases from V and 0 from J, leaving 14 bases between them. The germline V gene has CDR1 DFQATT and CDR2 SNEGSKA (reference sequence). The CDR3 is made up of 15 amino acids. The CDR3 reads CSARDRPNSGNTIYF. The DNA for the CDR3 is TGCAGTGCTCGTGACAGGCCTAACTCTGGAAACACCATATATTTT.

This clonotype was found a few times. The chain uses TRBV6-1 and TRBJ2-7, with 8 bases that match TRBD2. The germline gives CDR1 MNHNS, CDR2 SASEGT. Trimming took 5 bases from V and 3 from J; bases not matched to a gene: 9. The CDR3 is made up of 15 amino acids. This CDR3 reads CASSLEAGTSYEQYV. Written as DNA, the CDR3 is TGTGCCAGCAGTCTAGAAGCCGGGACTAGCTACGAGCAGTACGTC.

Only a few counts were recorded for this clonotype. The genes are TRBV24-1 and TRBJ2-3; 10 nucleotides line up with TRBD2. The CDR3 is 17 amino acids. V shed 6 bases and J 2 bases; nucleotides not matched to a gene: 10. Germline loops: CDR1 KGHDR, CDR2 SFDVKD. This CDR3 reads CATSQREGQAHTDTQYF. The CDR3 DNA reads as TGTGCCACCAGTCAGCGGGAGGGCCAAGCACACACAGATACGCAGTATTTT.

This rearrangement joins TRBV6-1 to TRBJ2-3, with TRBD2 as a possible D gene (6 bases). Germline V CDR1 and CDR2: MNHNS, SASEGT. Trimming took off 1 base at V and 0 bases at J, with 8 bases between the two ends. The length of the CDR3 is 15 residues. The CDR3 loop is CASSEVSGSTDTQYF. The CDR3 nucleotides read TGTGCCAGCAGTGAAGTGAGCGGGAGCACAGATACGCAGTATTTT.

The chain links TRBV20-1 to TRBJ2-7; 10 bases match TRBD2. Unmatched junction bases numbered 9, after V lost 3 bases and J lost 4 bases. Germline lookup yields CDR1 DFQATT and CDR2 SNEGSKA (reference sequence). This CDR3 has 15 amino acids. The CDR3 sequence is CSARLSAGGPYEQYF. CDR3 nucleotides: TGCAGTGCTAGGCTCTCAGCGGGAGGGCCTTACGAGCAGTACTTC.